Sequencing of this T cell receptor (beta chain) was carried out in a study of shared clonotypes between healthy human individuals. Study observations and caveats: Generation of non-shared clonotypes was less probable than generation of clonotypes shared by all four donors.

Germline V lookup: CDR1 SGHVS, CDR2 FQNEAQ. V gave up 5 bases and J gave up 0 bases; unmatched junction bases: 5. This CDR3 is built from 15 residues. TCRdb's table, derived via immunoSEQ multiplex PCR, lists solely in-frame clones and lacks some. The top ten clones hold roughly 0.36% of a sample with 2 million to 3 million clones, roughly 93% of them seen once. In this sample, this clone turned up once. Its antigen is currently unknown. The receptor's source is a man younger than 30 in good health. Some clones in this sample may be carry-over from other donors' samples. The V call is TRBV7-8, the J call TRBJ2-3; the match to TRBD1 covers 7 bases. Sequencing was performed on naive CD4+ T cells from PBMCs. Subset reported: CD45RA+ positively selected. In DNA, the CDR3 is TGTGCCAGCAGCACCACACAGGGGAGCACAGATACGCAGTATTTT. Amino acids: CASSTTQGSTDTQYF.